This T cell receptor (beta chain) was recovered during a study of OX40 agonist ivuxolimab in advanced cancers. Notes on the research overall: Ivuxolimab was an agonistic, fully human IgG2 monoclonal antibody directed against OX40 (CD134), a costimulatory receptor. Peripheral TCRbeta sequencing was intended to test whether TCR sequence diversity was altered and clonal T-cell expansion was caused by ivuxolimab. Intravenous ivuxolimab was administered to patients every 2 weeks at six dose levels: 0.01, 0.1, 0.3, 1.5, 3 and 10 mg/kg. Of the 50 to 55 dose-escalation patients, hepatocellular carcinoma was present in roughly 19, melanoma in roughly 15, renal cell carcinoma in 9 and head and neck cancer in 9. Three dose-escalation patients achieved partial responses, one with hepatocellular carcinoma and two with cutaneous melanoma. The dose-escalation cohort was 82.7% male with a mean age of about 60 years, ranging from about 20 to 80. The monotherapy dose-escalation portion (N of about 49 patients) of the phase I ivuxolimab trial is reported in the paper. Prior anti-PD-1, anti-PD-L1 or anti-CTLA-4 therapy was permitted, and 30% to 50% of dose-escalation patients had received checkpoint inhibitors.

Patients with autoimmune disease history or receiving systemic immunosuppression were excluded from the trial. In every dose cohort, peripheral blood was drawn for TCR sequencing at baseline, cycle 4 day 1, and cycle 7 day 1. The samples were drawn from a first-in-human, open-label, multicenter phase I dose-escalation trial of ivuxolimab. Adults with locally advanced or metastatic melanoma, renal cell carcinoma, hepatocellular carcinoma or head and neck squamous cell carcinoma were enrolled in the trial. Before TCR sequencing, CD4+ and CD8+ T cells were separately sorted from peripheral blood. The CDR3, from cysteine to phenylalanine, totals 13 residues. Of the read, only the CDR3 DNA is kept; its 39 bases are in frame from base 1. CDR1 SEHNR and CDR2 FQNEAQ were looked up in the germline V gene (reference sequence). V is pared back by 4 bases and J by 4 bases, with 11 bases lying between the germline termini.

The paper as a whole reports these results and caveats: After ivuxolimab, more expanded clones were found on average in CD8+ T cells than in CD4+ T cells. Partial responders in the 0.1-3.0 mg/kg groups had among the lowest normalized peripheral clonal expansion, especially among CD8+ T cells. The antigen specificity of the peripheral T cells that underwent clonal expansion was not determined. Low levels of normalized T-cell clonal expansion were also seen in some nonresponding patients. At doses of 0.1 to 3.0 mg/kg, clonal expansion of both CD4+ and CD8+ blood T cells was observed from baseline to week 6.

Genomic DNA was extracted from sorted cells for sequencing of the TCRbeta CDR3 region. The immunoSEQ Assay was used for sequencing of TCRbeta CDR3 regions. This immuneACCESS table, as held by TCRdb, lists in-frame sequences with V and J called but not all clones. Of the missing ones, under half trace to an unresolved V gene in checked studies; the others have no known cause. This sample is represented by some 60,000 clones; about 85% of them were singletons. The ten largest clones take up under 6% of the sample. This clone was seen a single time. Which antigen it targets is not known. It has no much larger one-base neighbor in the sample; base qualities were not kept.

This TCR came from an adult with an advanced solid tumor such as melanoma, head and neck, liver or kidney cancer. Sequences were derived from CD4+ or CD8+ T cells sorted from blood, sampled in a trial of the OX40 agonist ivuxolimab. The rearrangement combines TRBV7-9 with TRBJ2-7, with the D segment identity uncertain. The DNA sequence is as follows: TGTGCCAGCAGCTCGGGCCGGGTTTACGAGCAGTACTTC. It translates as CASSSGRVYEQYF.